These 4 T cell receptor beta chains were sequenced from one sample in a study of cytomegalovirus exposure and HLA in healthy donors. PCR amplification relied on 60 Vbeta primers (plus 13 Jbeta primers). Clones were sequenced by immunoSEQ multiplex PCR, and TCRdb holds only the in-frame ones, with some missing. The sample consists of about 170,000 clones, less than 80% of them appearing once. Sequencing was done on a sample of PBMCs. These receptors all come from a female donor in good health and CMV-seronegative.

The chain couples TRBV25-1 to TRBJ2-7, with D perhaps matching TRBD2 (6 bases). The length of the CDR3 is 13 residues. Trimming stripped 4 bases from V and 6 bases from J, with 13 bases between. Germline loops: CDR1 MGHDK, CDR2 SYGVNS. CDR3 loop: CASSVPGRLEQYF. CDR3 nucleotide sequence: TGTGCCAGCAGTGTACCAGGGAGGCTCGAGCAGTACTTC.

V usage is TRBV5-4 and J usage is TRBJ2-1; 10 positions agree with TRBD2. CDR3 size: 17 residues. V lost 1 base and J lost 4; bases outside the gene matches: 8. CDR1 and CDR2 (germline): SGHNT, YYREEE (reference sequence). CDR3 bases: TGTGCCAGCAGCTTGTTCAGCGGGGGGGCTAGGTACAATGAGCAGTTCTTC. It specifies CASSLFSGGARYNEQFF.

This clone has just a few counts. This chain uses TRBV7-2 with TRBJ2-7; no firm D call. Trimming left V 5 bases short and J 3 bases short, with 17 bases between. Germline CDR1 and CDR2: SGHTA and FQGNSA. The CDR3 consists of 15 residues. CDR3 nucleotides: TGTGCCAGCAGCCCCGTCGAGCTCGGCGGCTACGAGCAGTACTTC. Translated, it gives CASSPVELGGYEQYF.

This clone was detected a few times. The V gene is TRBV7-2, the J gene TRBJ2-2, with unresolved D. From germline, CDR1 is SGHTA and CDR2 FQGNSA. This CDR3 is 16 amino acids long. Trimming took off 1 base at V and 3 bases at J, with 12 bases between the two ends. The CDR3 DNA reads as TGTGCCAGCAGCTTAGGCGCGGTCGGGTACACCGGGGAGCTGTTTTTT. Encoded protein: CASSLGAVGYTGELFF.